The 18 T cell receptor beta chains presented below share a single source sample, sequenced in a study of blood T cell repertoires in COVID-19. Assay: immunoSEQ multiplex PCR; the TCRdb copy retains only in-frame clones and omits some. This table has around 140,000 clones, around 81% appearing once. Sequencing was done on a sample of peripheral blood. All receptors derive from a woman between 55 and 75 years old with acute or convalescent COVID-19.

This clone was found a few times. This chain uses TRBV11-2 with TRBJ2-1, with 7 bases fitting TRBD2. The ends lost 4 bases at V and 4 bases at J; junction bases unmatched: 13. The CDR3 spans 17 residues. Looked up from germline, CDR1 is SGHAT and CDR2 is FQNNGV. This CDR3 is CASSSSRRAGAYNEQFF. In DNA form, the CDR3 reads TGTGCCAGCAGCTCCTCCCGTAGGGCGGGAGCGTACAATGAGCAGTTCTTC.

The chain links TRBV5-1 to TRBJ2-2, with a weak D call TRBD1 (5 bases). Germline-derived CDR1 and CDR2 are SGHRS and YFSETQ. This CDR3 spans 15 amino acids. Trimming removed 3 bases at V and 2 bases at J, with 11 bases between. The CDR3 coding sequence is TGCGCCAGCAGCTCCACAGGAGTTAACACCGGGGAGCTGTTTTTT. Translated, it gives CASSSTGVNTGELFF.

This chain uses TRBV10-3 with TRBJ2-7; D is perhaps TRBD2 (6 bases). Deletions cut 6 bases from V and 8 bases from J, with 14 bases between. Germline V lookup: CDR1 ENHRY, CDR2 SYGVKD. This CDR3 contains 12 residues. The CDR3 region has the DNA TGTGCCATCAGATCTAGCGAGAATCAGCAGTACTTC. Translated, it gives CAIRSSENQQYF.

The V call is TRBV27, the J call TRBJ1-2; perhaps TRBD1 as D (6 bases). V lost 2 bases, J lost 7 bases, and 11 bases lay in between. The CDR3 sequence is 13 residues long. Germline values: CDR1 MNHEY, CDR2 SMNVEV (reference sequence). The CDR3 nucleotides are TGTGCCAGCAGTTTAGGACAGTCGAGTGGCTACACCTTC. This sequence encodes CASSLGQSSGYTF.

J is TRBJ1-2 and V is TRBV5-4; D not certain. CDR1 is SGHNT and CDR2 is YYREEE in the germline V gene (reference sequence). With 5 bases removed from V and 6 bases from J, the gap between germline ends came to 14 bases. This CDR3 spans 13 amino acids. The chain's CDR3 is CASRYERGNGYTF. CDR3 nucleotide sequence: TGTGCCAGCAGATACGAACGGGGTAATGGCTACACCTTC. Based on the CDR3 plus reference TRBV5-4 and TRBJ1-2, the full variable domain is ETGVTQSPTHLIKTRGQQVTLRCSSQSGHNTVSWYQQALGQGPQFIFQYYREEENGRGNFPPRFSGLQFPNYSSELNVNALELDDSALYLCASRYERGNGYTFGSGTRLTVV.

The gene calls are TRBV2 and TRBJ1-6; D ambiguous. CDR1 and CDR2 from the germline V gene are SNHLY and FYNNEI. V dropped 5 bases and J dropped 1 base, with 3 bases sitting between them. CDR3 size: 13 residues. The CDR3 reads CASSSSYNSPLHF. CDR3 bases: TGTGCCAGCAGTTCGTCCTATAATTCACCCCTCCACTTT.

The V call is TRBV6-5, the J call TRBJ2-7; 8 bases fit TRBD1. The J segment lost 2 bases and the V segment lost 6 bases, leaving 6 bases of the junction unmatched. Germline V gene data show CDR1 as MNHEY and CDR2 as SVGAGI. This CDR3 spans 14 amino acids. The CDR3 nucleotides are TGTGCCAGCAGCCGGGGACAGGCCGCCTACGAGCAGTACTTC. It specifies CASSRGQAAYEQYF.

V and J are TRBV7-9 and TRBJ1-2; D call uncertain. Germline V lookup: CDR1 SEHNR, CDR2 FQNEAQ (reference sequence). Trimming took 3 bases from V and 6 from J, leaving 11 bases between them. The CDR3 totals 13 residues. The CDR3, as DNA: TGTGCCAGCAGCTTCCGGGGTATACATGGCTACACCTTC. This encodes CASSFRGIHGYTF.

The chain employs TRBV28 and TRBJ1-2; perhaps TRBD1 as D (5 bases). V lost 7 bases, J lost 4 bases, and 19 bases lay in between. This CDR3 spans 15 amino acids. CDR1 is MDHEN and CDR2 is SYDVKM in the germline V gene. In DNA, the CDR3 is TGTGCCAGCACCACCTCGGCCGGGGGGGTCTATGGCTACACCTTC. Protein product: CASTTSAGGVYGYTF.

J is TRBJ1-5 and V is TRBV2, with 11 bases identical to TRBD1. Germline V CDR1 and CDR2: SNHLY, FYNNEI. CDR3 length equals 14 residues. Losses at the gene ends were 6 bases for V and 6 bases for J; bases not matched to a gene: 4. CDR3 DNA: TGTGCCAGCAGCGGACAGGGGGCAATTCAGCCCCAGCATTTT. Amino acid sequence: CASSGQGAIQPQHF.

This clone has only a few counts. CDR3 in DNA: TGTGCCAGCACCCGGACTGGGGATAACTATGGCTACACCTTC. It encodes CASTRTGDNYGYTF. The chain uses TRBV6-6 and TRBJ1-2; no definite D call. CDR1 is MNHNY and CDR2 is SVGAGI in the germline V gene (reference sequence). This CDR3 is 14 amino acids long. V lost 7 bases and J 1 base, leaving 13 bases between the germline ends.

The V call is TRBV30, the J call TRBJ1-5, with 7 positions matching TRBD1. The germline CDR1 and CDR2 sequences are GTSNPN and SVGIG (reference sequence). J gave up 7 bases and V 0 bases, and 6 bases lay outside the gene matches. The CDR3 length is 14 residues. The CDR3 nucleotides are TGTGCCTGGAGTGTAAGCAGGGGGTGGCAGCCCCAGCATTTT. It is translated as CAWSVSRGWQPQHF.

This chain joins TRBV5-8 and TRBJ1-4; the D is unclear. Germline-derived CDR1 and CDR2 are SGHTS and YDEGEE. Trimming took off 2 bases at V and 0 bases at J, with 5 bases between the two ends. This CDR3 region has 14 residues. The CDR3 bases are TGTGCCAGCAGCTTCATCACAACTAATGAAAAACTGTTTTTT. Translating it yields CASSFITTNEKLFF.

This clone has just one count. The chain links TRBV27 to TRBJ2-7, with 7 bases aligning to TRBD2. The J segment lost 0 bases and the V segment lost 6 bases, leaving 5 bases of the junction unmatched. Germline V gene lookup returns CDR1 MNHEY and CDR2 SMNVEV (reference sequence). CDR3 length: 14 residues. CDR3 loop: CASRGGGFSYEQYF. CDR3 in DNA: TGTGCCAGCAGAGGCGGGGGATTCTCCTACGAGCAGTACTTC.

The chain has TRBV18 and TRBJ1-2; weak D call: TRBD1 (5 bases). The CDR3 contains 15 residues. Deletions cut 5 bases from V and 4 bases from J, with 17 bases between. Germline CDR1 KGHSH, CDR2 LQKENI. CDR3 nucleotides: TGTGCCAGCTCAAGGGGAACACAGGCGTCCTATGGCTACACCTTC. Protein product: CASSRGTQASYGYTF.

The V and J genes are TRBV9 and TRBJ2-1, with 9 bases matching TRBD2. This CDR3 spans 16 amino acids. The ends lost 3 bases at V and 2 bases at J; junction bases unmatched: 6. In germline, CDR1 is SGDLS, CDR2 YYNGEE. DNA for the CDR3: TGTGCCAGCAGCGGACATAGCGGGAGACCCTACAATGAGCAGTTCTTC. Protein: CASSGHSGRPYNEQFF.

This chain links TRBV5-1 with TRBJ2-1; tentatively, D is TRBD1 (6 bases). CDR3 length: 16 residues. V was shortened by 0 bases and J by 7 bases, with 17 bases between the two germline ends. CDR1 SGHRS and CDR2 YFSETQ come from the germline V gene. Written as DNA, the CDR3 is TGCGCCAGCAGCTTGGGGCAGGGGTTGGTTAGTAATGAGCAGTTCTTC. It encodes CASSLGQGLVSNEQFF.

The chain carries TRBV28 and TRBJ1-5; D is perhaps TRBD1 (6 bases). The CDR3 has 16 residues. V gave up 7 bases and J gave up 6 bases, with 22 bases separating them. Germline assignment: CDR1 MDHEN and CDR2 SYDVKM. CDR3 nucleotides: TGTGCCAGCATCGTTACACGGGGGGGCGGGGGTCAGCCCCAGCATTTT. Protein: CASIVTRGGGGQPQHF.